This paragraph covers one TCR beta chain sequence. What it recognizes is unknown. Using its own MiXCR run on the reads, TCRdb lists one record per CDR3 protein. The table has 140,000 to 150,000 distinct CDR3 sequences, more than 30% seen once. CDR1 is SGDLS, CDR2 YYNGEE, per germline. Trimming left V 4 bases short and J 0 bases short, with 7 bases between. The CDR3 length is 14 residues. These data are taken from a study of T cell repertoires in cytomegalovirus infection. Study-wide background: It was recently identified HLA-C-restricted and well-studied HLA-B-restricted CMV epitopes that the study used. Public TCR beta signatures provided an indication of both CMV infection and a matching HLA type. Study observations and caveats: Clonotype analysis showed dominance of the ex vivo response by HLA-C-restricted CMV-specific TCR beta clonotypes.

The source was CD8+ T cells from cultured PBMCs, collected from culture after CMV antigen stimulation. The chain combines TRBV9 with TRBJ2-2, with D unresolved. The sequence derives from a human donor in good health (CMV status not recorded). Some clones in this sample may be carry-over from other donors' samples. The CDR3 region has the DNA TGTGCCAGCAGCCCCAGAGCGAACACCGGGGAGCTGTTTTTT. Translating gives CASSPRANTGELFF. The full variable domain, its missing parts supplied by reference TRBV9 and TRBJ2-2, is DSGVTQTPKHLITATGQRVTLRCSPRSGDLSVYWYQQSLDQGLQFLIQYYNGEERAKGNILERFSAQQFPDLHSELNLSSLELGDSALYFCASSPRANTGELFFGEGSRLTVL.